Below, 13 T cell receptor beta chains from the same sample are listed, as sequenced in a study of cytomegalovirus exposure and HLA in healthy donors. Use of 60 Vbeta and 13 Jbeta primers characterized the PCR. The repertoire was sequenced with immunoSEQ multiplex PCR; TCRdb's copy has only in-frame clones and lacks some. In the table there are 80,000 to 100,000 clones, 70% of which are singletons. Sequenced input: PBMCs. These receptors were obtained from a man aged 45-65 years in good health and CMV-seronegative.

The J gene is TRBJ2-7, the V gene TRBV6-5; possible D gene TRBD2, 6 bases. V lost 2 bases to trimming and J lost 2 bases, with 16 bases between them. The CDR3 is 16 amino acids. CDR1 is MNHEY and CDR2 is SVGAGI in the germline V gene. In DNA, the CDR3 is TGTGCCAGCAGTTACGCGGTTGTTAGCGGAGCCTACGAGCAGTACTTC. This translates into CASSYAVVSGAYEQYF.

The chain couples TRBV19 to TRBJ2-7, with 8 positions matching TRBD1. Germline CDR1 reads LNHDA; CDR2 reads SQIVND (reference sequence). The ends lost 3 bases at V and 3 bases at J; junction bases unmatched: 4. CDR3 length: 14 residues. CDR3 coding DNA: TGTGCCAGTAGTATGAGGGACAGGATCTACGAGCAGTACTTC. Its translation is CASSMRDRIYEQYF.

This sequence joins TRBV5-1 and TRBJ2-5, with TRBD1 identical over 9 bases. This CDR3 has 14 residues. Germline CDR1 is SGHRS and CDR2 is YFSETQ. Trimming cost V 3 bases and J 3 bases; bases outside gene matches: 3. CDR3 protein: CASSWTGAEETQYF. The CDR3 DNA reads TGCGCCAGCAGCTGGACAGGGGCCGAAGAGACCCAGTACTTC.

V gene TRBV19 combines with J gene TRBJ2-2; 8 nucleotides agree with TRBD1. Germline lookup yields CDR1 LNHDA and CDR2 SQIVND (reference sequence). The CDR3 is made up of 17 amino acids. The V and J ends lost 6 bases and 2 bases, in that order; junction bases with no gene match: 11. This CDR3 reads CASRGHQGALNTGELFF. The CDR3 nucleotides are TGTGCCAGTAGGGGACATCAGGGGGCCCTCAACACCGGGGAGCTGTTTTTT.

V gene TRBV18 combines with J gene TRBJ1-4; D gene ambiguous. The CDR3 consists of 13 residues. Trimming took 2 bases from V and 6 from J, leaving 7 bases between them. Germline assignment: CDR1 KGHSH and CDR2 LQKENI. The CDR3, as DNA: TGTGCCAGCTCACCAAGGGAGGATGAAAAACTGTTTTTT. This translates into CASSPREDEKLFF.

This clone was detected only a few times. CDR3 loop: CASSPGLAADTQYF. The CDR3 DNA is TGTGCCAGCAGTCCGGGACTAGCAGCAGATACGCAGTATTTT. This chain uses TRBV6-4 with TRBJ2-3; the match to TRBD2 covers 9 bases. The CDR3 has 14 residues. V shed 5 bases, J shed 4 bases, and the junction held 4 bases outside the gene matches. Germline-derived CDR1 and CDR2 are MRHNA and SNTAGT.

The chain joins TRBV29-1 to TRBJ2-5; 8 bases line up with TRBD1. The end of the DNA aligns better with TRBJ2-7, so the J call may be wrong. The CDR3 covers 15 residues. The germline CDR1 and CDR2 sequences are SQVTM and ANQGSEA. The CDR3 protein is CSALKLTGVTYEQYF. CDR3 nucleotide sequence: TGCAGCGCCCTCAAATTGACAGGGGTAACTTACGAGCAGTACTTC.

The chain employs TRBV6-6 and TRBJ1-1; D gene uncertain. The CDR3 has 14 residues. The germline CDR1 and CDR2 sequences are MNHNY and SVGAGI (reference sequence). V was cut by 4 bases and J by 6 bases, with 15 bases left in between. The CDR3 reads CASSSFSPSAEAFF. The CDR3 coding sequence is TGTGCCAGCAGTTCCTTCTCTCCGTCGGCTGAAGCTTTCTTT.

This clone was counted a few times. The chain couples TRBV6-6 to TRBJ1-4, with a weak D call TRBD1 (5 bases). This CDR3 spans 15 amino acids. With 2 bases removed from V and 2 bases from J, the gap between germline ends came to 9 bases. Germline CDR1 reads MNHNY; CDR2 reads SVGAGI (reference sequence). The CDR3, as DNA: TGTGCCAGCAGTTACGTGGGGACTACTAATGAAAAACTGTTTTTT. It yields the protein CASSYVGTTNEKLFF.

This rearrangement joins TRBV7-2 to TRBJ2-7; TRBD2 matches at 7 bases. V lost 4 bases to trimming and J lost 0 bases; unmatched junction nucleotides: 6. The CDR3 sequence is 15 residues long. From germline, CDR1 is SGHTA and CDR2 FQGNSA. Here the CDR3 reads CASSSQRGSSYEQYF. CDR3 nucleotide sequence: TGTGCCAGCAGCTCCCAGCGGGGAAGCTCCTACGAGCAGTACTTC.

The rearrangement uses TRBV28 and TRBJ2-3; D not resolved. The germline CDR1 and CDR2 sequences are MDHEN and SYDVKM. Between the trimmed V and J ends, which lost 5 bases and 1 base, there was a span of 13 bases. The length of the CDR3 is 15 residues. CDR3 loop: CASSLPLRGTDTQYF. CDR3 nucleotide sequence: TGTGCCAGCAGTCTCCCCCTCCGGGGCACAGATACGCAGTATTTT.

This sequence joins TRBV11-2 and TRBJ1-6; 8 bases map to TRBD1. Trimming took 4 bases from V and 9 from J; bases not matched to a gene: 17. The CDR3 sequence is 18 residues long. CDR1 is SGHAT and CDR2 is FQNNGV in the germline V gene. CDR3 loop: CASSSRGGTGGITSPLHF. The CDR3, as DNA: TGTGCCAGCAGCTCCCGTGGAGGAACAGGGGGTATTACTTCACCCCTCCACTTT.

The rearrangement uses TRBV9 and TRBJ1-6; TRBD1 aligns across 9 bases. This CDR3 has 16 amino acids. The junction had 4 bases not matched to a gene; V was cut back by 4 bases and J by 2 bases. Germline V CDR1 and CDR2: SGDLS, YYNGEE. DNA for the CDR3: TGTGCCAGCAGCCGGACAGGGGTGCCCTATAATTCACCCCTCCACTTT. It is translated as CASSRTGVPYNSPLHF.